Listed below are T cell receptor beta chains from one sample, sequenced in a study of cytotoxic CD8 clonotypes in ibrutinib-treated CLL. Here immunoSEQ multiplex PCR was the method, and the copy in TCRdb shows in-frame clones only, minus some. The sample has about 84,000 clones; 70% to 90% are singletons. The sequences come from PBMCs, collected before ibrutinib treatment. The receptor source for this set is a human donor with chronic lymphocytic leukemia. Both conserved end residues are part of each CDR3. The D gene is left open where the match is weak. Only part of the rows carry a size: once, few, many, or a class if the clone is expanded.

d_call: .; j_call: TRBJ1-4; clone_size: .; v_call: TRBV4-2; cdr3_aa: CASSLELPFEVLFF; cdr3_nt: TGTGCCAGCAGCCTAGAATTGCCCTTTGAGGTACTGTTTTTT
d_call: .; j_call: TRBJ2-7; clone_size: .; v_call: TRBV5-1; cdr3_aa: CASSLVQVGDEQYF; cdr3_nt: TGCGCCAGCAGCTTGGTACAGGTCGGGGACGAGCAGTACTTC
d_call: .; j_call: TRBJ2-3; clone_size: .; v_call: TRBV7-2; cdr3_aa: CASSLAGRTDTQYF; cdr3_nt: TGTGCCAGCAGCTTAGCCGGGCGCACAGATACGCAGTATTTT
d_call: TRBD2; j_call: TRBJ2-1; clone_size: .; v_call: TRBV4-2; cdr3_aa: CASSQDVGLAGGNEQFF; cdr3_nt: TGTGCCAGCAGCCAAGATGTCGGACTAGCGGGAGGCAATGAGCAGTTCTTC
d_call: TRBD1; j_call: TRBJ1-1; clone_size: once; v_call: TRBV9; cdr3_aa: CASSSGQLNTEAFF; cdr3_nt: TGTGCCAGCAGCTCGGGACAGTTGAACACTGAAGCTTTCTTT
d_call: TRBD1; j_call: TRBJ1-2; clone_size: .; v_call: TRBV10-3; cdr3_aa: CAISDPRTGRVFIGDYGYTF; cdr3_nt: TGTGCCATCAGTGACCCGAGGACAGGGAGAGTTTTCATTGGGGACTATGGCTACACCTTC
d_call: .; j_call: TRBJ2-7; clone_size: .; v_call: TRBV5-1; cdr3_aa: CASSLTGTGFGEQYF; cdr3_nt: TGCGCCAGCAGCCTAACAGGGACGGGGTTCGGCGAGCAGTACTTC
d_call: TRBD1; j_call: TRBJ1-2; clone_size: .; v_call: TRBV15; cdr3_aa: CATSRDGFDRADYGYTF; cdr3_nt: TGTGCCACCAGCAGAGATGGGTTCGACAGGGCAGACTATGGCTACACCTTC
d_call: TRBD2; j_call: TRBJ2-1; clone_size: .; v_call: TRBV7-7; cdr3_aa: CASSPQGGSSYNEQFF; cdr3_nt: TGTGCCAGCAGCCCCCAGGGCGGGAGCTCCTACAATGAGCAGTTCTTC
d_call: TRBD1; j_call: TRBJ1-2; clone_size: .; v_call: TRBV9; cdr3_aa: CASSGQGEDGYTF; cdr3_nt: TGTGCCAGCAGCGGACAGGGAGAAGATGGCTACACCTTC
d_call: .; j_call: TRBJ2-3; clone_size: .; v_call: TRBV11-2; cdr3_aa: CASSSGNGWMGADTQYF; cdr3_nt: TGTGCCAGCAGCTCCGGAAATGGCTGGATGGGTGCAGATACGCAGTATTTT
d_call: TRBD1; j_call: TRBJ2-5; clone_size: few; v_call: TRBV9; cdr3_aa: CASSFLDGQGETQYF; cdr3_nt: TGTGCCAGCAGCTTCCTCGATGGACAGGGAGAGACCCAGTACTTC
d_call: TRBD2; j_call: TRBJ2-7; clone_size: .; v_call: TRBV19; cdr3_aa: CASSIPAGVGEQYF; cdr3_nt: TGTGCCAGTAGTATCCCGGCGGGAGTAGGTGAGCAGTACTTC
d_call: TRBD2; j_call: TRBJ2-3; clone_size: .; v_call: TRBV11-3; cdr3_aa: CASSSGLAGATDTQYF; cdr3_nt: TGTGCCAGCAGCTCCGGACTAGCGGGAGCCACAGATACGCAGTATTTT
d_call: .; j_call: TRBJ1-4; clone_size: .; v_call: TRBV4-3; cdr3_aa: CASSQEVGSNNEKLFF; cdr3_nt: TGCGCCAGCAGCCAAGAAGTAGGAAGCAATAATGAAAAGCTGTTTTTT
d_call: .; j_call: TRBJ1-2; clone_size: few; v_call: TRBV29-1; cdr3_aa: CSVHFNYGYTF; cdr3_nt: TGCAGCGTTCATTTTAACTATGGCTACACCTTC
d_call: TRBD2; j_call: TRBJ2-7; clone_size: .; v_call: TRBV10-3; cdr3_aa: CAIGTSGEYEQYF; cdr3_nt: TGTGCCATTGGGACTAGCGGGGAGTACGAGCAGTACTTC
d_call: .; j_call: TRBJ1-1; clone_size: .; v_call: TRBV4-1; cdr3_aa: CASSLTGTSERWTEAFF; cdr3_nt: TGCGCCAGCAGTCTCACCGGGACATCCGAGCGGTGGACTGAAGCTTTCTTT
d_call: TRBD2; j_call: TRBJ2-7; clone_size: .; v_call: TRBV18; cdr3_aa: CASSSLAGPREQYF; cdr3_nt: TGTGCCAGCTCATCACTAGCGGGACCCCGAGAGCAGTACTTC
d_call: .; j_call: TRBJ2-7; clone_size: .; v_call: TRBV6-1; cdr3_aa: CASSELVGPYEQYF; cdr3_nt: TGTGCCAGCAGCGAACTAGTTGGCCCCTACGAGCAGTACTTC
d_call: .; j_call: TRBJ1-5; clone_size: .; v_call: TRBV28; cdr3_aa: CASSLGQGLRQPQHF; cdr3_nt: TGTGCCAGCAGTTTAGGACAAGGGTTGCGTCAGCCCCAGCATTTT
d_call: .; j_call: TRBJ1-1; clone_size: .; v_call: TRBV6-5; cdr3_aa: CASSPGMAEAFF; cdr3_nt: TGTGCCAGCAGCCCAGGTATGGCTGAAGCTTTCTTT
d_call: .; j_call: TRBJ2-1; clone_size: .; v_call: TRBV5-6; cdr3_aa: CASSSGWGIYNEQFF; cdr3_nt: TGTGCCAGCAGCTCAGGGTGGGGGATCTACAATGAGCAGTTCTTC
d_call: .; j_call: TRBJ2-5; clone_size: .; v_call: TRBV18; cdr3_aa: CASSSQGGETQYF; cdr3_nt: TGTGCCAGCTCATCACAGGGTGGGGAGACCCAGTACTTC
d_call: .; j_call: TRBJ1-2; clone_size: once; v_call: TRBV30; cdr3_aa: CAWSVLGSGDYGYTF; cdr3_nt: TGTGCCTGGAGTGTACTCGGCAGTGGAGACTATGGCTACACCTTC
d_call: TRBD2; j_call: TRBJ2-1; clone_size: .; v_call: TRBV9; cdr3_aa: CASSVRMSGSNEQFF; cdr3_nt: TGTGCCAGCAGCGTAAGGATGAGCGGGAGTAATGAGCAGTTCTTC
d_call: TRBD1; j_call: TRBJ2-7; clone_size: .; v_call: TRBV11-1; cdr3_aa: CASSLGQGVSPYEQYF; cdr3_nt: TGTGCCAGCAGCCTGGGACAGGGGGTTTCCCCCTACGAGCAGTACTTC
d_call: .; j_call: TRBJ2-7; clone_size: .; v_call: TRBV6-1; cdr3_aa: CASSDLSLFRGYEQYF; cdr3_nt: TGTGCCAGCAGTGACCTAAGTCTCTTTCGGGGTTACGAGCAGTACTTC
d_call: TRBD1; j_call: TRBJ1-5; clone_size: medium-sized; v_call: TRBV7-8; cdr3_aa: CASSWDSNYQPQHF; cdr3_nt: TGTGCCAGCAGCTGGGACAGCAATTATCAGCCCCAGCATTTT
d_call: .; j_call: TRBJ2-1; clone_size: .; v_call: TRBV28; cdr3_aa: CASSWTDYNEQFF; cdr3_nt: TGTGCCAGCAGCTGGACAGATTACAATGAGCAGTTCTTC
d_call: .; j_call: TRBJ2-7; clone_size: .; v_call: TRBV28; cdr3_aa: CASRPGLFSYEQYF; cdr3_nt: TGTGCCAGCAGACCGGGACTTTTCTCCTACGAGCAGTACTTC
d_call: .; j_call: TRBJ2-1; clone_size: .; v_call: TRBV29-1; cdr3_aa: CSVEPGVVVDEQFF; cdr3_nt: TGCAGCGTTGAACCTGGGGTGGTGGTCGATGAGCAGTTCTTC
d_call: .; j_call: TRBJ2-7; clone_size: .; v_call: TRBV10-3; cdr3_aa: CAISEPSAGFYEQYF; cdr3_nt: TGTGCCATCAGTGAGCCTAGCGCCGGATTCTACGAGCAGTACTTC
d_call: TRBD1; j_call: TRBJ1-1; clone_size: .; v_call: TRBV15; cdr3_aa: CATSRDWRGQGVWTEAFF; cdr3_nt: TGTGCCACCAGCAGAGATTGGCGAGGACAGGGAGTTTGGACTGAAGCTTTCTTT
d_call: .; j_call: TRBJ2-2; clone_size: .; v_call: TRBV19; cdr3_aa: CASIGQNTGELFF; cdr3_nt: TGTGCCAGTATAGGGCAGAACACCGGGGAGCTGTTTTTT
d_call: .; j_call: TRBJ1-3; clone_size: .; v_call: TRBV5-1; cdr3_aa: CASSLTGISGNTIYF; cdr3_nt: TGCGCCAGCAGCTTGACAGGTATCTCTGGAAACACCATATATTTT
d_call: .; j_call: TRBJ2-1; clone_size: .; v_call: TRBV5-6; cdr3_aa: CASNPTGGNRDEQFF; cdr3_nt: TGTGCCAGCAACCCAACCGGAGGGAATCGCGATGAGCAGTTCTTC
d_call: .; j_call: TRBJ2-7; clone_size: .; v_call: TRBV7-3; cdr3_aa: CASSKGHASYEQYF; cdr3_nt: TGTGCCAGCAGCAAAGGACATGCCTCCTACGAGCAGTACTTC
d_call: .; j_call: TRBJ1-1; clone_size: .; v_call: TRBV19; cdr3_aa: CASTYAGGNTEAFF; cdr3_nt: TGTGCCAGTACGTACGCGGGAGGGAACACTGAAGCTTTCTTT
d_call: TRBD1; j_call: TRBJ1-5; clone_size: .; v_call: TRBV10-3; cdr3_aa: CATSQTGTDSNQPQHF; cdr3_nt: TGTGCCACCTCTCAGACCGGGACAGATAGCAATCAGCCCCAGCATTTT
d_call: .; j_call: TRBJ1-2; clone_size: .; v_call: TRBV20-1; cdr3_aa: CSASGMNGYTF; cdr3_nt: TGCAGTGCTAGTGGGATGAATGGCTACACCTTC
d_call: .; j_call: TRBJ1-5; clone_size: .; v_call: TRBV11-3; cdr3_aa: CASSLEGHLNQPQHF; cdr3_nt: TGTGCCAGCAGCTTAGAGGGACACCTCAATCAGCCCCAGCATTTT
d_call: .; j_call: TRBJ2-6; clone_size: .; v_call: TRBV19; cdr3_aa: CASSPQGSGANVLTF; cdr3_nt: TGTGCCAGTAGTCCTCAGGGTTCTGGGGCCAACGTCCTGACTTTC
d_call: .; j_call: TRBJ1-1; clone_size: .; v_call: TRBV14; cdr3_aa: CASSQGGNTEAFF; cdr3_nt: TGTGCCAGCAGCCAAGGAGGGAACACTGAAGCTTTCTTT
d_call: .; j_call: TRBJ2-3; clone_size: .; v_call: TRBV30; cdr3_aa: CAWSYRRTESTQYF; cdr3_nt: TGTGCCTGGAGTTACCGAAGGACGGAAAGTACGCAGTATTTT
d_call: TRBD2; j_call: TRBJ2-1; clone_size: once; v_call: TRBV2; cdr3_aa: CASTGESGLVPQFF; cdr3_nt: TGTGCCAGCACCGGAGAATCGGGACTAGTCCCGCAGTTCTTC
d_call: TRBD1; j_call: TRBJ1-3; clone_size: .; v_call: TRBV30; cdr3_aa: CAWGGTGGSGNTIYF; cdr3_nt: TGTGCCTGGGGAGGGACAGGGGGTAGTGGAAACACCATATATTTT